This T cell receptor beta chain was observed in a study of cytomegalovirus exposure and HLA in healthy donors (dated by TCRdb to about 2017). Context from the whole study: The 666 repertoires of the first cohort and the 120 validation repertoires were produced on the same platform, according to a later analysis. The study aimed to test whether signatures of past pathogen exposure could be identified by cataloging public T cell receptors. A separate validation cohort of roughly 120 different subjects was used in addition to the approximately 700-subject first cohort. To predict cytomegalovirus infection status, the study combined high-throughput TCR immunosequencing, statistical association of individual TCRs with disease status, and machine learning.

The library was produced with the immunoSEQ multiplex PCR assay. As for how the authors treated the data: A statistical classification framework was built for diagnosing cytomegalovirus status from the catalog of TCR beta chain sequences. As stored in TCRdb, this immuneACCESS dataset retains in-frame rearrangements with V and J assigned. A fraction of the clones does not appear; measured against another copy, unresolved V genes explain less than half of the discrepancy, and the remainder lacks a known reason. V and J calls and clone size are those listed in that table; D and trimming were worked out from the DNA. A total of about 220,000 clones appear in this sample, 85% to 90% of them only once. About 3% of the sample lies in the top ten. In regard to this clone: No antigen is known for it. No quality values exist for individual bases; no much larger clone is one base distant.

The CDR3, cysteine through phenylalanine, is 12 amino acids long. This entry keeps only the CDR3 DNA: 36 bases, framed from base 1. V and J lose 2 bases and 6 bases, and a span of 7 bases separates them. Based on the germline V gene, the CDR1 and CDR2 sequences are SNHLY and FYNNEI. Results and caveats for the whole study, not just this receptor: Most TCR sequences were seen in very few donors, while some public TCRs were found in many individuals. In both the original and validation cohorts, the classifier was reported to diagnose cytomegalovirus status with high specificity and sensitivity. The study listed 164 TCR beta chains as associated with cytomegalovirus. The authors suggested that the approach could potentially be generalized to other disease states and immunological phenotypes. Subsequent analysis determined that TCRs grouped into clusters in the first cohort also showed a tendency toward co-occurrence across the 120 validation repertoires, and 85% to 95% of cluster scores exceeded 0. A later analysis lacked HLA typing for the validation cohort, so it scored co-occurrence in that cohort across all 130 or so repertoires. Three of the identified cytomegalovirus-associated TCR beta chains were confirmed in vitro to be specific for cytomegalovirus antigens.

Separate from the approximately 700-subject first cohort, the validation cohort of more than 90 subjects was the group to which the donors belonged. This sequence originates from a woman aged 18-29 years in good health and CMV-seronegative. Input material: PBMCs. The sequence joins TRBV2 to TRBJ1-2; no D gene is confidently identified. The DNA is TGTGCCAGCAGTGAAAGGCTAGATGGCTACACCTTC. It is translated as CASSERLDGYTF.